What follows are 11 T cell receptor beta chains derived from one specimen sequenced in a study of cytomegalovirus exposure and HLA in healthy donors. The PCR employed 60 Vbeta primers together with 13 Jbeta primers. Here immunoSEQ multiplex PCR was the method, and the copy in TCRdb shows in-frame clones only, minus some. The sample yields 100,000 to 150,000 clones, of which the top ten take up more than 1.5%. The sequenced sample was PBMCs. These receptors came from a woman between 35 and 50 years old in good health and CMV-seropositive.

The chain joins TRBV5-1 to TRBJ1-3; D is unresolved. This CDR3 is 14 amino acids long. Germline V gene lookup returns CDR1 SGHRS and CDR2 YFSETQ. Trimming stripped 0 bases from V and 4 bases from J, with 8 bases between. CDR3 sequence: CASSLAAEGNTIYF. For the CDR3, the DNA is TGCGCCAGCAGCTTGGCCGCGGAAGGAAACACCATATATTTT.

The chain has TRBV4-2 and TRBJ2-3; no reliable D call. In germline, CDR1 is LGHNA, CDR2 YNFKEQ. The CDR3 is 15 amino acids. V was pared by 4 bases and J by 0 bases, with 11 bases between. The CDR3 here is CASSLVVLSTDTQYF. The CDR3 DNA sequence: TGTGCCAGCAGCCTCGTGGTACTTAGCACAGATACGCAGTATTTT.

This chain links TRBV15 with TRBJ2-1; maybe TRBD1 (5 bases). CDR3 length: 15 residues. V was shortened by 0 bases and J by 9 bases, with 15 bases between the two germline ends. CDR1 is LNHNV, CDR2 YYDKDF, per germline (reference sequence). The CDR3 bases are TGTGCCACCAGCAGAGATAGCCAGGGCACCTCTGAGCAGTTCTTC. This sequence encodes CATSRDSQGTSEQFF.

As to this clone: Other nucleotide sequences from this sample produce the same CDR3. CDR3 bases: TGTGCCAGCAGCGTAGGGGCGGGAAGCACAGATACGCAGTATTTT. Protein sequence: CASSVGAGSTDTQYF. The genes are TRBV9 and TRBJ2-3, with TRBD2 as a possible D gene (6 bases). In germline, CDR1 is SGDLS, CDR2 YYNGEE. The V end lost 0 bases, the J end lost 0 bases, and 8 bases lay between the germline ends. CDR3 length equals 15 residues.

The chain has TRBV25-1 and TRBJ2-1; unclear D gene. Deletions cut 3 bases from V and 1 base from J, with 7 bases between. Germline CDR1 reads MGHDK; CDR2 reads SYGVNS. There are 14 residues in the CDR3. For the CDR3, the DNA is TGTGCCAGCAGTGAGAGAGAGTCCTACAATGAGCAGTTCTTC. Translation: CASSERESYNEQFF. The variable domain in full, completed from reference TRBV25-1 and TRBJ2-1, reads EADIYQTPRYLVIGTGKKITLECSQTMGHDKMYWYQQDPGMELHLIHYSYGVNSTEKGDLSSESTVSRIRTEHFPLTLESARPSHTSQYLCASSERESYNEQFFGPGTRLTVL.

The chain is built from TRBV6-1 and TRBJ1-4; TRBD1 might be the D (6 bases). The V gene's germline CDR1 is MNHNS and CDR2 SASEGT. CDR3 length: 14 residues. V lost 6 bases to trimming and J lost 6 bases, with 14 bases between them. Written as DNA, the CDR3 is TGTGCCAGCAGCGACCTCTACAGGGATGAAAAACTGTTTTTT. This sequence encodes CASSDLYRDEKLFF.

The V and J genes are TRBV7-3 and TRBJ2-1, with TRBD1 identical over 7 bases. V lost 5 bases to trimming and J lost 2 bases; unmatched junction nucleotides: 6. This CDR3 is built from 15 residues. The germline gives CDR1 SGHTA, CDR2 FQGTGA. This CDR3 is CASSARTGTYNEQFF. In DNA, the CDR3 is TGTGCCAGCAGCGCTAGGACAGGAACCTACAATGAGCAGTTCTTC.

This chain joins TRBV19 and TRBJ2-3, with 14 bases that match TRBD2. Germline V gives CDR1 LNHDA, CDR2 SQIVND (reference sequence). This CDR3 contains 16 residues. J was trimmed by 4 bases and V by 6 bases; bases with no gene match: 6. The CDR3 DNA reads TGTGCCAGTAGGGGGACTAGCGGGAGTATAGCAGATACGCAGTATTTT. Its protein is CASRGTSGSIADTQYF.

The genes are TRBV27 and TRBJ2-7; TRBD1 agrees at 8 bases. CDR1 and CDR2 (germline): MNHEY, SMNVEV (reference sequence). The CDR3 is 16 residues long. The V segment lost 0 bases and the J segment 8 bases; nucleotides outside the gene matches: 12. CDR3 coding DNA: TGTGCCAGCAGTTTATCGACCCACTACCAGGGGGCAAAGCAGTACTTC. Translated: CASSLSTHYQGAKQYF.

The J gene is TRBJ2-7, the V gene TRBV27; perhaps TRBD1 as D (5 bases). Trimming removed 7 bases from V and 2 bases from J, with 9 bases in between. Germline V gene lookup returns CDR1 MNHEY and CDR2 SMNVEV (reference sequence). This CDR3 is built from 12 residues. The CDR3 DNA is TGTGCCAGCAAGCAGGGTCCCTACGAGCAGTACTTC. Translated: CASKQGPYEQYF.

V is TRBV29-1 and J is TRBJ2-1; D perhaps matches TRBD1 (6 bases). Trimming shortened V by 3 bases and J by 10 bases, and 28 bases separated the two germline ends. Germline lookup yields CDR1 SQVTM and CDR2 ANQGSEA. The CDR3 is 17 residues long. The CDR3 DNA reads TGCAGCGTTGATTCGAAAGGGACCCTCCCTTACAGGGAAGAGCAGTTCTTC. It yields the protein CSVDSKGTLPYREEQFF.